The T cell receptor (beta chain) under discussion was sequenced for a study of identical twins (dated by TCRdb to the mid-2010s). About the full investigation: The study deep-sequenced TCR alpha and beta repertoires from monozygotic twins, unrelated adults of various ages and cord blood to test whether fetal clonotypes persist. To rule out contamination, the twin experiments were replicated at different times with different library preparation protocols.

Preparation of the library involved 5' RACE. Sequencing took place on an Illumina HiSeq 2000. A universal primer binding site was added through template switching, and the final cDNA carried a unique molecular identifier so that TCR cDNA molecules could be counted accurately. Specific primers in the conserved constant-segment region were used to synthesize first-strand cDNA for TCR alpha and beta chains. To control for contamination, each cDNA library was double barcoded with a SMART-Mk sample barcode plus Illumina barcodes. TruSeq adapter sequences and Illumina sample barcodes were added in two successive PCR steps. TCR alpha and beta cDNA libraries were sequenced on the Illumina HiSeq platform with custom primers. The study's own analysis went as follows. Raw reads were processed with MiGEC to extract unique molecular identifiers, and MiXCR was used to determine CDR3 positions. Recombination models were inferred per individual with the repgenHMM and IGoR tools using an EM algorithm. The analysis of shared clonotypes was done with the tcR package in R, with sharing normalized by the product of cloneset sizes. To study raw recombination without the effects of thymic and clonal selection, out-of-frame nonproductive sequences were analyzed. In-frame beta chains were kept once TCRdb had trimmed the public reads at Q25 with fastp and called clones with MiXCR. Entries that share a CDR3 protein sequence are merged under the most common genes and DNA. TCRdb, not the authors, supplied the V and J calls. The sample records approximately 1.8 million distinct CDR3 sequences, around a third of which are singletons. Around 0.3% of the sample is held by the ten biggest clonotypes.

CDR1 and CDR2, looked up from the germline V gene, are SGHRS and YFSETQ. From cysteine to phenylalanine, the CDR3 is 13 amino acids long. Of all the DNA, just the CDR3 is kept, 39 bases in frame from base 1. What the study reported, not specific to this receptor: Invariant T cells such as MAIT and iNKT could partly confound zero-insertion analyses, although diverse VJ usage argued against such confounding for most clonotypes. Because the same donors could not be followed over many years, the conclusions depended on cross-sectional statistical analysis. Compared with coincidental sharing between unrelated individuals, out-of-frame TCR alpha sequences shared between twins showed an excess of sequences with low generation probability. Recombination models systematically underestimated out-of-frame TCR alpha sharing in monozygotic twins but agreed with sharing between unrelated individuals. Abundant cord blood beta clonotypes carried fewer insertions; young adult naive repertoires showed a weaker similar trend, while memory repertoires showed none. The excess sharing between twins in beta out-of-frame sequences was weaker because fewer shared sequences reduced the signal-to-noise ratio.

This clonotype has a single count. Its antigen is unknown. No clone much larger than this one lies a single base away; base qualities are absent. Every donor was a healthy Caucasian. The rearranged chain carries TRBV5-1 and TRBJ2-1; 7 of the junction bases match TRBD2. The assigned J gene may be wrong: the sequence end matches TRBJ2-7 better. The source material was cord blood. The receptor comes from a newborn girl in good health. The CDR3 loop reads CASRTSEYNEQYF. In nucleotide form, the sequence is TGCGCCAGCCGGACTAGTGAATACAATGAGCAGTACTTC.